The 4 T cell receptor beta chains below all came from one sample that was sequenced in a study of regulatory T cells in long-lasting Graves disease (dated by TCRdb to the early 2020s). The time point label, as the study defines it: newly diagnosed GD, antithyroid drugs for less than 3 months. For both TCR sequencing and RNA sequencing, RNA was extracted from PBMCs in TRIzol. The protocol used for the library was multiplex PCR. The instrument was an Illumina HiSeq 4000. TCR beta libraries were built with iRepertoire HTBI primers and Arm-PCR amplification of CDR3 regions. TCRdb reanalyzed the raw reads on its own, using fastp at Q25 for trimming and MiXCR for clone calling, and kept in-frame beta chains. Each CDR3 protein appears once, grouped with its most common genes and DNA. A total of around 360,000 distinct CDR3 sequences appear in this sample, around 15% of them only once. Clones ranked in the top ten supply 20% of the sample.

This same sample was also taken into another study, of T cells in Graves' hyperthyroidism and ophthalmopathy.

The sample in question was peripheral blood mononuclear cells (PBMCs), obtained at new diagnosis, from a patient treated with antithyroid drugs. The receptors were gathered from a young woman with Graves disease. Donor details come from another sample of the same person, matched by shared clones.

There are a few counts of this clonotype. The rearrangement uses TRBV30 and TRBJ1-6, with a weak D call TRBD1 (5 bases). The CDR3 runs to 15 residues. Trimming took 0 bases from V and 6 from J, leaving 12 bases between them. From germline, CDR1 is GTSNPN and CDR2 SVGIG (reference sequence). CDR3 in amino acids: CAWSVLQGPNSPLHF. CDR3 DNA: TGTGCCTGGAGTGTCCTGCAGGGACCTAATTCACCCCTCCACTTT.

The chain uses TRBV3-1 and TRBJ2-1, with 9 bases aligning to TRBD2. In germline, CDR1 is LGHDT, CDR2 YNNKEL (reference sequence). There are 16 residues in the CDR3. Trimming took 0 bases from V and 9 from J; bases not matched to a gene: 9. This chain's CDR3 is CASSQDGGGAGGEQFF. CDR3 coding DNA: TGTGCCAGCAGCCAAGACGGCGGGGGGGCTGGCGGTGAGCAGTTCTTC.

As to this clonotype: A much larger clone differs by one base, so this may be a read error. The chain joins TRBV30 to TRBJ1-1; D unclear. Germline CDR1 GTSNPN, CDR2 SVGIG (reference sequence). This CDR3 has 13 amino acids. V lost 3 bases and J lost 7, with 15 bases in between. The CDR3 nucleotides read TGTGCCTGGAGCCGAGGTTCGAGAGATGAAGCTTTCTTT. Translating gives CAWSRGSRDEAFF.

This clonotype was counted a few times. The chain carries TRBV9 and TRBJ1-2; 8 nucleotides align to TRBD1. Trimming took 4 bases from V and 0 from J; bases not matched to a gene: 8. Germline lookup yields CDR1 SGDLS and CDR2 YYNGEE. There are 16 residues in the CDR3. DNA for the CDR3: TGTGCCAGCAGCTCCTCCGGGACAGGAGCTAACTATGGCTACACCTTC. This encodes CASSSSGTGANYGYTF. Combining the CDR3 with reference TRBV9 and TRBJ1-2 gives the whole variable domain DSGVTQTPKHLITATGQRVTLRCSPRSGDLSVYWYQQSLDQGLQFLIQYYNGEERAKGNILERFSAQQFPDLHSELNLSSLELGDSALYFCASSSSGTGANYGYTFGSGTRLTVV.